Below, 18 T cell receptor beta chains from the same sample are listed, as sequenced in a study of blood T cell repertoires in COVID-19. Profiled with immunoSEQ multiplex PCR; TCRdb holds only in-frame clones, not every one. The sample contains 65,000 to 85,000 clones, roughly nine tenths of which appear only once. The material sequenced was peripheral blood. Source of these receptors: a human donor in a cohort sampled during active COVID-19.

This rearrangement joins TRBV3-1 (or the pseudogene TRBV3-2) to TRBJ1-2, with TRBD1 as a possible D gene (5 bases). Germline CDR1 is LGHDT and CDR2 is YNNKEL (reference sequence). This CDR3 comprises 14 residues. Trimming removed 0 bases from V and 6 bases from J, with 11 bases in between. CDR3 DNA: TGTGCCAGCAGCCAAGATTCCGGGGGGAATGGCTACACCTTC. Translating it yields CASSQDSGGNGYTF.

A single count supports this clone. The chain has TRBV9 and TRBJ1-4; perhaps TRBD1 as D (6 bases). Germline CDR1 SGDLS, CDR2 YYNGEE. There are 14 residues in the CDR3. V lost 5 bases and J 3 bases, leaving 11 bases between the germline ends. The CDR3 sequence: CASSGQQANEKLFF. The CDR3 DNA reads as TGTGCCAGCAGTGGACAGCAGGCTAATGAAAAACTGTTTTTT. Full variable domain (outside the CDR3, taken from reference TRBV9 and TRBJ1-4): DSGVTQTPKHLITATGQRVTLRCSPRSGDLSVYWYQQSLDQGLQFLIQYYNGEERAKGNILERFSAQQFPDLHSELNLSSLELGDSALYFCASSGQQANEKLFFGSGTQLSVL.

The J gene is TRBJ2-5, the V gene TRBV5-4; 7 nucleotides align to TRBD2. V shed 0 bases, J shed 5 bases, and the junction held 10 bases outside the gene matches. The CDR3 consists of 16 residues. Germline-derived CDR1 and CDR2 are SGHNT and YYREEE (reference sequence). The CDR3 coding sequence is TGTGCCAGCAGCTTGGCGGGGGGTAGCGGCGAGGAGACCCAGTACTTC. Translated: CASSLAGGSGEETQYF.

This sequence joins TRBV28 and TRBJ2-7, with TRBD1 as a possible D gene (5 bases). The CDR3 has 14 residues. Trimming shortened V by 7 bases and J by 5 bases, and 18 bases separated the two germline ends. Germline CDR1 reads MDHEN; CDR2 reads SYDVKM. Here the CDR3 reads CASKKMAGFHEQYF. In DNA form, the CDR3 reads TGTGCCAGCAAAAAAATGGCAGGGTTCCACGAGCAGTACTTC.

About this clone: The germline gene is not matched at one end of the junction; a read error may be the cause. The CDR3 protein is CATSEVAGDQETQYF. The CDR3 DNA is TGTGCCACCAGTGAGGTAGCGGGAGACCAGGAGACCCAGTACTTC. V usage is TRBV24-1 and J usage is TRBJ2-5; TRBD2 matches at 9 bases. The CDR3 has 15 amino acids. The V gene's germline CDR1 is KGHDR and CDR2 SFDVKD.

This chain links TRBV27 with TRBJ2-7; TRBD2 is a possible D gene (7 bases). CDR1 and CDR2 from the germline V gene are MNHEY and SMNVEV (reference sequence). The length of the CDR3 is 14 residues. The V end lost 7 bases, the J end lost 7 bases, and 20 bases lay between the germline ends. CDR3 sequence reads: CASTSLGGGREQYF. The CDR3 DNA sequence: TGTGCCAGCACCTCCCTGGGCGGGGGCCGGGAGCAGTACTTC.

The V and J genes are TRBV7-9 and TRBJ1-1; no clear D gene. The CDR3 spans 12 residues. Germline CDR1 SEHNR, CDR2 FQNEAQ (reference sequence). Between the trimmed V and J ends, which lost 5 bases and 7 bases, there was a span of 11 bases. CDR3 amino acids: CASSTSKIEAFF. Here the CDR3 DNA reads TGTGCCAGCAGCACAAGTAAGATTGAAGCTTTCTTT.

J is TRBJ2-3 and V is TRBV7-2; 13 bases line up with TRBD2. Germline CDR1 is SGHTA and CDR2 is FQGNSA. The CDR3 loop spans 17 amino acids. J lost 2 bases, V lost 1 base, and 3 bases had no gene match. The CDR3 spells CASSLDGTSGTTDTQYF. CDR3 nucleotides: TGTGCCAGCAGCTTAGACGGGACTAGCGGGACCACAGATACGCAGTATTTT.

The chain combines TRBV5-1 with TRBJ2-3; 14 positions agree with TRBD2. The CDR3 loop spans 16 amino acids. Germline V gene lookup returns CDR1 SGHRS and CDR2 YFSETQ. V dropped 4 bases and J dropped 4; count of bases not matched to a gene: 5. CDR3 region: CASSTGTSGGADTQYF. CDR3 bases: TGCGCCAGCAGCACCGGGACTAGCGGGGGTGCAGATACGCAGTATTTT.

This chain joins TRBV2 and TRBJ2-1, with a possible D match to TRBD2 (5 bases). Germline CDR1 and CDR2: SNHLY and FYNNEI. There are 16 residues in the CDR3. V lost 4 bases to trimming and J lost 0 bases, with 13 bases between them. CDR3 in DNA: TGTGCCAGCAGTGGCCCCCAGCGGCGCTCCTACAATGAGCAGTTCTTC. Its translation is CASSGPQRRSYNEQFF.

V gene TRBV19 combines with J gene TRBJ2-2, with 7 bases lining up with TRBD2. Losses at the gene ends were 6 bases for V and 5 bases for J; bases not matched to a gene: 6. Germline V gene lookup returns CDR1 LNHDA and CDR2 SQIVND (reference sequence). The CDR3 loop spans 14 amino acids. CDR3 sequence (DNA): TGTGCCAGTAGGCCTAGCGGCGGTACCGGGGAGCTGTTTTTT. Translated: CASRPSGGTGELFF.

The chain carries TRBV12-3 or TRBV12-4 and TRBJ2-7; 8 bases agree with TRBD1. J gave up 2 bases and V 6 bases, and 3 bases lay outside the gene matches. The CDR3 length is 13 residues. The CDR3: CASSGTGPYEQYF. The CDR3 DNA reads TGTGCCAGCAGCGGGACAGGCCCCTACGAGCAGTACTTC.

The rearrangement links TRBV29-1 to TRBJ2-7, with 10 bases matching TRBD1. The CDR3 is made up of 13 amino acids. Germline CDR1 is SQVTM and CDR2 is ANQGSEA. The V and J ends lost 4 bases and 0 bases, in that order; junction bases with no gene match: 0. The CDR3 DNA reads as TGCAGCGTTGGACAGGGGGCCTCCTACGAGCAGTACTTC. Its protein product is CSVGQGASYEQYF.

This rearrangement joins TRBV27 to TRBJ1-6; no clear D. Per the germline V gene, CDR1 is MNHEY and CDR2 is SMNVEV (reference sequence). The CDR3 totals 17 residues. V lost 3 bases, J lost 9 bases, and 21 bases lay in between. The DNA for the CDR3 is TGTGCCAGCAGTTTGAGTATTTCGAGGTTTCCAGTTTCACCCCTCCACTTT. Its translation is CASSLSISRFPVSPLHF.

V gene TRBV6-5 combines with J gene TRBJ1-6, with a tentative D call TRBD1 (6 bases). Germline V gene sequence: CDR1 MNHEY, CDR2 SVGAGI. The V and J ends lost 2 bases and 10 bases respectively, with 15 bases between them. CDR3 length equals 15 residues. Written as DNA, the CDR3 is TGTGCCAGCAGTTACACGAAAATGGGGGCCTCACCCCTCCACTTT. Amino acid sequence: CASSYTKMGASPLHF.

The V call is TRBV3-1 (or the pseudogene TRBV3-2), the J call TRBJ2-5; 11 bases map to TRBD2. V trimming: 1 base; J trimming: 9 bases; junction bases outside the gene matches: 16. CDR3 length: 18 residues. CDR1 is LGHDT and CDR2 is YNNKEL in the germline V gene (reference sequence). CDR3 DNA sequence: TGTGCCAGCAGCCAAGTCCTGCTAGCGGGGGGCCGCGGAGGGGCCCAGTACTTC. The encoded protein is CASSQVLLAGGRGGAQYF.

The CDR3 bases are TGTGCCAGCAGCAAAGGTTTCAGGTCGTCTAGCGGGGGTGAAGATACGCAGTATTTT. Residues: CASSKGFRSSSGGEDTQYF. The chain couples TRBV21-1 to TRBJ2-3; TRBD2, the table's D call, was not compared with the DNA. TRBV21-1 is deemed a pseudogene. The CDR3 runs to 19 residues.

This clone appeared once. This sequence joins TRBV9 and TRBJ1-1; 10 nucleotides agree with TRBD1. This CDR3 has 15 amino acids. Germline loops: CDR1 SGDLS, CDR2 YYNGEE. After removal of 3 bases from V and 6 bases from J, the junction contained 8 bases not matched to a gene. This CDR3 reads CASSATRTGGSEAFF. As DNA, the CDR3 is TGTGCCAGCAGCGCCACCCGGACAGGGGGATCTGAAGCTTTCTTT.